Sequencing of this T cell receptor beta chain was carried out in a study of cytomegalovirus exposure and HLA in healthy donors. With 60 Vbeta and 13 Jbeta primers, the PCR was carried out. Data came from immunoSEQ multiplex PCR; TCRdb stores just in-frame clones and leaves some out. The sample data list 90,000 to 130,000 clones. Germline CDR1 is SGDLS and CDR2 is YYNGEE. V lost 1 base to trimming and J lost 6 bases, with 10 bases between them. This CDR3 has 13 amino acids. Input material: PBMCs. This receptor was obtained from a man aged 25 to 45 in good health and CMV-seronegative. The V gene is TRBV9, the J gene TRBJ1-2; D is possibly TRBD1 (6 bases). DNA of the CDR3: TGTGCCAGCAGCGTATCACAGGGCAATGGCTACACCTTC. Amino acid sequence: CASSVSQGNGYTF.